This entry lists 14 T cell receptor beta chains sequenced from one sample in a study of Ad26.COV2.S vaccination and SARS-CoV-2 variants. Documented treatment: over 15 received Ad26.COV2.S at low or high dose, single or two shots; about five received placebo; per-sample allocation not given. Following the first vaccine or placebo injection, samples were taken on day 63. Method: immunoSEQ multiplex PCR; TCRdb's copy keeps in-frame clones and lacks some. The sample records about 440,000 clones, 80% to 95% being singletons. This sample comprised peripheral blood, obtained in a trial of Ad26.COV2.S vaccine versus placebo. These receptors originate from a person aged 18-65 years who received the Ad26.COV2.S COVID-19 vaccine or a placebo.

The V gene is TRBV25-1, the J gene TRBJ2-3; D call uncertain. The CDR3 totals 15 residues. V lost 4 bases and J lost 4, with 15 bases in between. Germline assignment: CDR1 MGHDK and CDR2 SYGVNS. CDR3 residues: CASSGTPSDPDTQYF. The CDR3 nucleotides are TGTGCCAGCAGTGGGACCCCCAGCGACCCAGATACGCAGTATTTT.

The rearrangement joins TRBV19 to TRBJ2-3; 10 nucleotides agree with TRBD2. Losses at the gene ends were 4 bases for V and 8 bases for J; bases not matched to a gene: 12. CDR3 size: 16 residues. CDR1 LNHDA and CDR2 SQIVND come from the germline V gene (reference sequence). The CDR3 spells CASSRAGGPLVSTQYF. DNA for the CDR3: TGTGCCAGTAGTAGAGCGGGAGGGCCGCTGGTATCTACGCAGTATTTT.

J is TRBJ2-3 and V is TRBV7-3; D unresolved. CDR1 and CDR2 (germline): SGHTA, FQGTGA. V was clipped by 1 base and J by 6 bases, with 11 bases between them. CDR3 size: 14 residues. CDR3 nucleotides: TGTGCCAGCAGCTTAAATCTGGCGTCGGATACGCAGTATTTT. It yields the protein CASSLNLASDTQYF.

The rearrangement uses TRBV10-3 and TRBJ2-3, with 7 nucleotides matching TRBD1. The CDR3 totals 16 residues. Germline V gives CDR1 ENHRY, CDR2 SYGVKD. J lost 2 bases, V lost 3 bases, and 8 bases had no gene match. CDR3 in amino acids: CAISDGTARNTDTQYF. The CDR3 DNA follows: TGTGCCATCAGTGATGGGACAGCCCGGAACACAGATACGCAGTATTTT.

This chain uses TRBV11-2 with TRBJ1-4; D call uncertain. The germline CDR1 and CDR2 sequences are SGHAT and FQNNGV. CDR3 length: 17 amino acids. The V gene lost 5 bases and the J gene lost 0 bases, with 16 bases spanning the gap. Here the CDR3 DNA reads TGTGCCAGCAGCCCACTTATCAGGAGAGCAACTAATGAAAAACTGTTTTTT. It codes for CASSPLIRRATNEKLFF.

The chain joins TRBV11-1 to TRBJ1-6; no reliable D call. V was clipped by 5 bases and J by 3 bases, with 14 bases between them. The CDR3 runs 16 residues. Germline values: CDR1 SGHAT, CDR2 FQDESV (reference sequence). CDR3 protein: CASSMLDRRYNSPLHF. As DNA, the CDR3 is TGTGCCAGCAGCATGCTGGACCGGCGCTATAATTCACCCCTCCACTTT.

This clone was found once. The rearrangement uses TRBV11-2 and TRBJ2-3; D ambiguous. CDR3 size: 14 residues. Trimming took off 4 bases at V and 0 bases at J, with 8 bases between the two ends. The germline gives CDR1 SGHAT, CDR2 FQNNGV. CDR3 DNA: TGTGCCAGCAGCTCAGACCTGAGCACAGATACGCAGTATTTT. Its protein is CASSSDLSTDTQYF.

The gene calls are TRBV4-1 and TRBJ2-7; tentative D call: TRBD2 (6 bases). The CDR3 runs to 15 residues. Germline V gene lookup returns CDR1 MGHRA and CDR2 YSYEKL. V shed 1 base and J shed 0 bases, with 10 bases lying between them. Here the CDR3 reads CASSQVAGYSYEQYF. As DNA, the CDR3 is TGCGCCAGCAGCCAAGTGGCGGGGTACTCCTACGAGCAGTACTTC.

V usage is TRBV7-2 and J usage is TRBJ2-3; D could derive from TRBD1 or TRBD2 (5 bases each). V was cut by 5 bases and J by 10 bases, with 25 bases left in between. Germline V lookup: CDR1 SGHTA, CDR2 FQGNSA. The CDR3 loop spans 16 amino acids. In DNA form, the CDR3 reads TGTGCCAGCAGCCTCGGGGCGTTTTCTGGGGGTTATCCGCAGTATTTT. Translation gives CASSLGAFSGGYPQYF.

The V and J genes are TRBV7-2 and TRBJ2-7; 7 nucleotides align to TRBD2. This CDR3 comprises 15 residues. The germline V gene encodes CDR1 SGHTA and CDR2 FQGNSA. V trimming: 1 base; J trimming: 4 bases; junction bases outside the gene matches: 7. The CDR3 nucleotides read TGTGCCAGCAGCTTAGGGCTAGCGGAAGTATACGAGCAGTACTTC. Amino acid sequence: CASSLGLAEVYEQYF.

This chain uses TRBV10-2 with TRBJ2-1; the D is unclear. This CDR3 contains 15 residues. V was pared by 0 bases and J by 4 bases, with 10 bases between. The germline V gene has CDR1 WSHSY and CDR2 SAAADI. CDR3 loop: CASSESRAAYNEQFF. Here the CDR3 DNA reads TGCGCCAGCAGTGAGTCTAGGGCGGCTTACAATGAGCAGTTCTTC.

The J gene is TRBJ2-1, the V gene TRBV27, with 10 positions matching TRBD2. Looked up from germline, CDR1 is MNHEY and CDR2 is SMNVEV (reference sequence). With V trimmed by 5 bases and J by 4 bases, 5 bases remained unmatched. CDR3 length: 15 amino acids. CDR3 nucleotide sequence: TGTGCCAGCAGTCCCGGACTAGCGGCGTACAATGAGCAGTTCTTC. This translates into CASSPGLAAYNEQFF.

This CDR3 is CASSYPGGAYEQYF. The CDR3 DNA reads as TGTGCCAGCAGTTACCCGGGAGGGGCCTACGAGCAGTACTTC. The genes are TRBV28 and TRBJ2-7, with TRBD2 identical over 8 bases. The CDR3 has 14 residues. Germline V gene lookup returns CDR1 MDHEN and CDR2 SYDVKM. Trimming removed 4 bases from V and 2 bases from J; junction bases left unmatched: 4.

The chain employs TRBV11-2 and TRBJ2-1; unclear D gene. Germline CDR1 reads SGHAT; CDR2 reads FQNNGV. This CDR3 comprises 11 residues. V was trimmed by 5 bases and J by 10 bases, leaving 9 bases between them. In nucleotides, the CDR3 is TGTGCCAGCAGCCCTCTTGGGGAGCAGTTCTTC. Translated, it gives CASSPLGEQFF.